What follows is one T cell receptor beta chain and its context. This entry is derived from a study of blood T cell repertoires in COVID-19. Participants, about 18 to 90 years old, spanned about two dozen US areas. V lost 6 bases, J lost 1 base, and 7 bases stayed unmatched. Germline loops: CDR1 LNHDA, CDR2 SQIVND (reference sequence). CDR3 size: 15 residues. Data came from immunoSEQ multiplex PCR; TCRdb stores just in-frame clones and leaves some out. This table holds a few hundred thousand clones, around four fifths found once. The TCR sequence derives from a young man with acute COVID-19. The chain carries TRBV19 and TRBJ1-1; 8 bases are a match to TRBD1. Sequencing used PBMCs or T cells enriched from blood (not recorded which). The CDR3 sequence: CASSEDRGANTEAFF. CDR3 DNA sequence: TGTGCCAGTAGCGAAGACAGGGGAGCGAACACTGAAGCTTTCTTT.